The T cell receptor (beta chain) under discussion was sequenced for a study of T cell responses to AZD1222 COVID-19 vaccine. Study-level results: Baseline testing showed seropositivity in only six or seven AZD1222 recipients.

The V and J ends lost 1 base and 4 bases respectively, with 11 bases between them. The CDR3 length is 15 residues. Germline V gene data show CDR1 as MDHEN and CDR2 as SYDVKM. As for this clone: As yet, its antigen is unknown.

The repertoire was sequenced with immunoSEQ multiplex PCR; TCRdb's copy has only in-frame clones and lacks some. Counted here are some 150,000 clones, 80% to 90% occurring once; the ten biggest clones make up more than 4%. The starting material was peripheral blood, obtained 28 days after the second dose of the MenACWY control vaccine. The source of this sequence is an adult who received the MenACWY meningococcal vaccine as a control. The gene calls are TRBV28 and TRBJ1-5; possible D gene TRBD1, 6 bases. The CDR3 protein is CASSLFRGNNQPQHF. CDR3 DNA sequence: TGTGCCAGCAGTTTATTCAGGGGAAATAATCAGCCCCAGCATTTT.